Included here is one T cell receptor (beta chain) sequence, with context. The repertoire was sequenced with immunoSEQ multiplex PCR; TCRdb's copy has only in-frame clones and lacks some. Altogether 200,000 or so clones are present, around 84% being singletons, with the ten largest covering over 9.5%. The source of the sample is a study of blood T cell repertoires in COVID-19. Overall study context: The origin of the acute and convalescent COVID-19 samples was the United States, Italy and Spain.

CDR3 length: 15 amino acids. V lost 3 bases to trimming and J lost 3 bases, with 15 bases between them. CDR1 is SGHTA and CDR2 is FQGNSA in the germline V gene. This clonotype originated in a woman aged 80 or older with COVID-19, enrolled during active disease. Specimen: peripheral blood. The J gene is TRBJ2-7, the V gene TRBV7-2; TRBD1 might be the D (6 bases). The CDR3, as DNA: TGTGCCAGCAGCTTCGAGGGGGTAAGCTACTACGAGCAGTACTTC. It codes for CASSFEGVSYYEQYF.